The 23 T cell receptor beta chains below all came from one sample that was sequenced in a study of blood T cell repertoires in COVID-19. Data came from immunoSEQ multiplex PCR; TCRdb stores just in-frame clones and leaves some out. The sample lists tens of thousands of clones, about nine tenths seen once, with 20% to 25% in the top ten. The specimen sequenced was peripheral blood. The receptors stem from a woman aged 50 to 65 with active or convalescent COVID-19.

The V and J genes are TRBV19 and TRBJ2-2; TRBD1 matches at 7 bases. Germline V gene data show CDR1 as LNHDA and CDR2 as SQIVND (reference sequence). V dropped 6 bases and J dropped 7; count of bases not matched to a gene: 14. CDR3 size: 16 residues. The CDR3 sequence: CASSTTPGGGDGELFF. The CDR3, as DNA: TGTGCCAGTAGCACCACTCCAGGGGGTGGTGACGGGGAGCTGTTTTTT.

This clone showed up just once. This chain joins TRBV15 and TRBJ2-1; D is ambiguous. There are 15 residues in the CDR3. With 0 bases removed from V and 2 bases from J, the gap between germline ends came to 8 bases. CDR1 is LNHNV, CDR2 YYDKDF, per germline (reference sequence). The CDR3 sequence: CATSREVGPYNEQFF. CDR3 bases: TGTGCCACCAGCAGAGAGGTGGGCCCCTACAATGAGCAGTTCTTC.

The chain carries TRBV11-1 and TRBJ2-1, with 9 bases aligning to TRBD2. The CDR3 is 15 residues long. Germline CDR1 and CDR2: SGHAT and FQDESV (reference sequence). The V gene end was trimmed by 0 bases and the J gene end by 7 bases; junction bases not matched to a gene: 4. The CDR3 DNA sequence: TGTGCCAGCAGCTTAGCAGCGGGAGGTGGGAATGAGCAGTTCTTC. This translates into CASSLAAGGGNEQFF.

The CDR3 DNA reads TGTGCCAGCAGCTTGACAGTGGATCCTAACTATGGCTACACCTTC. Encoded protein: CASSLTVDPNYGYTF. The genes are TRBV7-9 and TRBJ1-2, with TRBD1 as a possible D gene (5 bases). Germline CDR1 is SEHNR and CDR2 is FQNEAQ (reference sequence). The CDR3 extends over 15 amino acids. The V end was cut by 3 bases, the J end by 0 bases, with 11 bases between.

The chain uses TRBV7-6 and TRBJ2-1; TRBD2 matches 10 bases. This CDR3 region has 16 residues. The V and J ends lost 5 bases and 4 bases, in that order; junction bases with no gene match: 8. Germline CDR1 is SGHVS and CDR2 is FNYEAQ. Here the CDR3 DNA reads TGTGCCAGCAGCCTACCCAGCGGGAGGGGATACAATGAGCAGTTCTTC. Encoded protein: CASSLPSGRGYNEQFF. Together with reference TRBV7-6 and TRBJ2-1, the CDR3 gives the full variable domain: GAGVSQSPRYKVTKRGQDVALRCDPISGHVSLYWYRQALGQGPEFLTYFNYEAQQDKSGLPNDRFSAERPEGSISTLTIQRTEQRDSAMYRCASSLPSGRGYNEQFFGPGTRLTVL.

This chain uses TRBV18 with TRBJ1-4, with D uncertain. The CDR3 extends over 13 amino acids. CDR1 is KGHSH, CDR2 LQKENI, per germline. The V and J ends lost 1 base and 6 bases respectively, with 6 bases between them. The CDR3 sequence is CASSPQRDEKLFF. The CDR3 DNA reads TGTGCCAGCTCACCACAAAGAGATGAAAAACTGTTTTTT.

The chain joins TRBV5-4 to TRBJ1-1, with TRBD1 matching 12 bases. Per germline, CDR1 SGHNT and CDR2 YYREEE (reference sequence). CDR3 length: 17 residues. The J segment lost 5 bases and the V segment lost 3 bases, leaving 11 bases of the junction unmatched. CDR3 in DNA: TGTGCCAGCAGCTGGCGGGACAGGGGGCGCGAGGGGACTGAAGCTTTCTTT. Its translation: CASSWRDRGREGTEAFF.

The chain has TRBV12-5 and TRBJ2-1; 14 positions agree with TRBD2. The CDR3 covers 15 residues. With V trimmed by 6 bases and J by 8 bases, 6 bases remained unmatched. The germline V gene has CDR1 LGHNT and CDR2 FRNRAP. CDR3 DNA sequence: TGTGCTAGTGGCCTGGGACTAGCGGGAGTAGATGAGCAGTTCTTC. This encodes CASGLGLAGVDEQFF.

In its sample, this clone was seen once. CDR3 sequence: CASSPIGQVVKLFF. The DNA of the CDR3 is TGTGCCAGCAGTCCTATTGGACAGGTTGTCAAACTGTTTTTT. This sequence joins TRBV27 and TRBJ1-4, with 7 bases identical to TRBD1. The CDR3 loop spans 14 amino acids. Trimming took 5 bases from V and 11 from J; bases not matched to a gene: 11. Germline V lookup: CDR1 MNHEY, CDR2 SMNVEV (reference sequence).

The rearrangement joins TRBV7-2 to TRBJ2-7, with D hard to call. There are 14 residues in the CDR3. Trimming stripped 1 base from V and 3 bases from J, with 10 bases between. Germline V gives CDR1 SGHTA, CDR2 FQGNSA. The CDR3 spells CASSLVPDFYEQYF. CDR3 bases: TGTGCCAGCAGCTTAGTGCCAGACTTCTACGAGCAGTACTTC.

The chain joins TRBV28 to TRBJ2-2, with TRBD2 matching 8 bases. CDR3 length equals 18 residues. From germline, CDR1 is MDHEN and CDR2 SYDVKM. The ends lost 3 bases at V and 2 bases at J; junction bases unmatched: 11. The CDR3 protein is CASSFWYQRERNTGELFF. As DNA, the CDR3 is TGTGCCAGCAGTTTTTGGTACCAGCGGGAGAGAAACACCGGGGAGCTGTTTTTT.

The CDR3 is CASKGLYGYTF. For the CDR3, the DNA is TGTGCCAGCAAGGGGTTGTATGGCTACACCTTC. The chain joins TRBV2 to TRBJ1-2, with TRBD1 as a possible D gene (5 bases). This CDR3 region has 11 residues. Germline lookup yields CDR1 SNHLY and CDR2 FYNNEI. Trimming shortened V by 7 bases and J by 5 bases, and 8 bases separated the two germline ends.

Here the CDR3 DNA reads TGTGCCAGCAGCTTATTTCTTGGGAACGACAGGGGGCAATATGGCTACACCTTC. Translated, it gives CASSLFLGNDRGQYGYTF. The chain employs TRBV7-9 and TRBJ1-2; TRBD1 matches at 10 bases. J lost 5 bases, V lost 2 bases, and 14 bases had no gene match. The CDR3 has 18 amino acids. Germline V gene data show CDR1 as SEHNR and CDR2 as FQNEAQ (reference sequence).

This rearrangement joins TRBV6-5 to TRBJ2-2; D is unresolved. The length of the CDR3 is 15 residues. V gave up 0 bases and J gave up 5 bases, with 10 bases separating them. The V gene's germline CDR1 is MNHEY and CDR2 SVGAGI. The CDR3: CASSYSIGLTGELFF. CDR3 coding DNA: TGTGCCAGCAGTTACTCGATTGGCCTGACCGGGGAGCTGTTTTTT.

As concerns this clone: An end of the junction differs from the germline gene, which may be a read error. V and J are TRBV7-7 and TRBJ2-2, with a possible D match to TRBD1 (6 bases). The CDR3 contains 13 residues. The germline gives CDR1 SSHAT, CDR2 FNYEAQ (reference sequence). In DNA, the CDR3 is TGTGCTAGCAGCCTCGACAGGACCGGGGAGCTGTTTTTT. It codes for CASSLDRTGELFF.

V gene TRBV19 combines with J gene TRBJ2-7, with 11 nucleotides matching TRBD2. Germline CDR1 is LNHDA and CDR2 is SQIVND (reference sequence). The V and J ends lost 4 bases and 5 bases, in that order; junction bases with no gene match: 10. The length of the CDR3 is 16 residues. This CDR3 reads CASSNPISGRDNEQYF. The CDR3 region has the DNA TGTGCCAGTAGTAACCCGATTAGCGGGAGGGACAACGAGCAGTACTTC.

Worth noting for this clone: At one end the junction does not follow the germline gene, possibly because of a read error. V is TRBV7-7 and J is TRBJ2-3, with TRBD2 identical over 9 bases. The germline V gene has CDR1 SSHAT and CDR2 FNYEAQ (reference sequence). The CDR3 sequence is 18 residues long. CDR3 residues: CASSSSPAISGRTDTQYF. CDR3 bases: TGTGCTAGCAGCTCCTCCCCCGCTATTAGCGGGAGAACAGATACGCAGTATTTT.

This chain uses TRBV19 with TRBJ1-2, with D perhaps matching TRBD1 (5 bases). The CDR3 runs to 13 residues. V lost 5 bases to trimming and J lost 4 bases, with 11 bases between them. Germline CDR1 and CDR2: LNHDA and SQIVND (reference sequence). The CDR3 sequence: CASSPQGGYGYTF. The CDR3 DNA reads TGTGCCAGTAGTCCGCAGGGCGGCTATGGCTACACCTTC. The variable domain in full, with the rest retrieved from reference TRBV19 and TRBJ1-2, is DGGITQSPKYLFRKEGQNVTLSCEQNLNHDAMYWYRQDPGQGLRLIYYSQIVNDFQKGDIAEGYSVSREKKESFPLTVTSAQKNPTAFYLCASSPQGGYGYTFGSGTRLTVV.

The chain has TRBV9 and TRBJ2-7; 10 nucleotides line up with TRBD2. Germline V gene sequence: CDR1 SGDLS, CDR2 YYNGEE. Germline trimming cut 3 bases from V and 2 bases from J; bases unmatched to any gene: 5. The CDR3 length is 15 residues. CDR3 nucleotides: TGTGCCAGCAGCGCCGGACTAGCGGACGCCTACGAGCAGTACTTC. Its translation: CASSAGLADAYEQYF.

The rearrangement links TRBV6-5 to TRBJ1-1; D is undetermined. Germline V gene sequence: CDR1 MNHEY, CDR2 SVGAGI. The length of the CDR3 is 16 residues. V shed 0 bases and J shed 3 bases, with 14 bases lying between them. The CDR3 spells CASSYSGFGLDTEAFF. Written as DNA, the CDR3 is TGTGCCAGCAGTTACTCCGGGTTTGGTTTGGACACTGAAGCTTTCTTT.

The chain carries TRBV18 and TRBJ2-3, with D perhaps matching TRBD2 (5 bases). V was pared by 1 base and J by 0 bases, with 11 bases between. The CDR3 consists of 16 residues. Per germline, CDR1 KGHSH and CDR2 LQKENI. This chain's CDR3 is CASSPRLAPSTDTQYF. The CDR3 DNA reads as TGTGCCAGCTCACCACGATTAGCGCCTAGCACAGATACGCAGTATTTT.

The chain has TRBV2 and TRBJ2-7; D may be TRBD1 (6 bases). The length of the CDR3 is 14 residues. Trimming left V 10 bases short and J 1 base short, with 17 bases between. Germline V gene data show CDR1 as SNHLY and CDR2 as FYNNEI. DNA of the CDR3: TGTGCCACCAGAGGGACAATGCCTTCCTACGAGCAGTACTTC. Amino acids: CATRGTMPSYEQYF.

The chain links TRBV20-1 to TRBJ2-3, with 7 bases matching TRBD1. V lost 3 bases, J lost 4 bases, and 10 bases stayed unmatched. The CDR3 runs 15 residues. Germline CDR1 reads DFQATT; CDR2 reads SNEGSKA (reference sequence). CDR3 DNA sequence: TGCAGTGCTAGTAATGCAGGGGGTCTCGCAGATACGCAGTATTTT. Its protein product is CSASNAGGLADTQYF.